One sample yielded the 3 T cell receptor beta chains listed below, sequenced in a study of memory CD4+ T cells and cytomegalovirus serostatus. Single viable CD3+CD4+CD8-CD45RO+ cells were sorted as the memory CD4+ T cells. Clones were read by immunoSEQ multiplex PCR, and TCRdb kept only the in-frame ones, dropping some. The sample includes about 46,000 clones, roughly 80% of them seen just once. The sample taken for sequencing was memory CD4+ T cells from blood. These receptors all come from an adult in good health and CMV-seronegative.

The V gene is TRBV4-3, the J gene TRBJ1-5; D possibly corresponds to TRBD1 (5 bases). Germline loops: CDR1 LGHNA, CDR2 YSLEER. Trimming cost V 0 bases and J 2 bases, with 14 bases left between them. The CDR3 spans 17 residues. Here the CDR3 DNA reads TGCGCCAGCAGCCAAGAGATCGTCGCGACAGGCAATCAGCCCCAGCATTTT. Encoded protein: CASSQEIVATGNQPQHF.

The chain has TRBV7-3 and TRBJ1-2; a weak D match, TRBD1 (5 bases). The CDR3 has 13 amino acids. V lost 5 bases and J 13 bases, leaving 20 bases between the germline ends. Germline-derived CDR1 and CDR2 are SGHTA and FQGTGA. CDR3 protein: CASSPDPQGGPTF. DNA of the CDR3: TGTGCCAGCAGCCCCGACCCCCAGGGTGGGCCCACCTTC.

This clone showed up just a few times. This rearrangement joins TRBV25-1 to TRBJ2-7; possible D gene TRBD1, 5 bases. The CDR3 extends over 15 amino acids. Trimming cost V 3 bases and J 3 bases, with 15 bases left between them. Germline CDR1 is MGHDK and CDR2 is SYGVNS. The CDR3 coding sequence is TGTGCCAGCAGTGACTCGGTCAGGGATGACTACGAGCAGTACTTC. Its translation is CASSDSVRDDYEQYF.